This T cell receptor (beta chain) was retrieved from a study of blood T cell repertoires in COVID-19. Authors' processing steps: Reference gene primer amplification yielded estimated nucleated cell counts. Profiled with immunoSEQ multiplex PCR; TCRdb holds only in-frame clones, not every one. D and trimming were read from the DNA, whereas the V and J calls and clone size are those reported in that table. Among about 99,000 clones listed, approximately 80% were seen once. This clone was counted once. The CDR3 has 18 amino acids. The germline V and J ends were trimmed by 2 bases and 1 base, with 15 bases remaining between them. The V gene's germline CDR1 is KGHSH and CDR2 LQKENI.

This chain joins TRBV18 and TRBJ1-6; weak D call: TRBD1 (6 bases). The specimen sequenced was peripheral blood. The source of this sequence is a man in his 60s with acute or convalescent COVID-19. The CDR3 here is CASSPGTGTGSYNSPLHF. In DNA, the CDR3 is TGTGCCAGCTCACCAGGAACTGGAACAGGGTCCTATAATTCACCCCTCCACTTT.